This T cell receptor beta chain was retrieved from a study of blood T cell repertoires in COVID-19. From germline, CDR1 is SGHTA and CDR2 FQGTGA. The V and J ends lost 5 bases and 4 bases, in that order; junction bases with no gene match: 13. The CDR3 consists of 17 residues. Original methodology: Reference gene primer amplification gave nucleated cell count estimates. The method was immunoSEQ multiplex PCR; TCRdb's version includes in-frame clones alone and lacks a portion of them. The V and J calls and clone size were taken over from that table, and D and trimming were inferred from the DNA. This sample has a few hundred thousand clones; about nine tenths occur once, and the top ten carry under 11%.

Sequenced material: PBMCs or T cells enriched from blood (not recorded which). This sequence was found in a woman aged 18-30 years who had recovered from COVID-19. J is TRBJ2-3 and V is TRBV7-3; 9 bases are shared with TRBD1. As DNA, the CDR3 is TGTGCCAGCAGCCCCGGCCCGGGACAGGGTAGTCCAGATACGCAGTATTTT. Encoded protein: CASSPGPGQGSPDTQYF.